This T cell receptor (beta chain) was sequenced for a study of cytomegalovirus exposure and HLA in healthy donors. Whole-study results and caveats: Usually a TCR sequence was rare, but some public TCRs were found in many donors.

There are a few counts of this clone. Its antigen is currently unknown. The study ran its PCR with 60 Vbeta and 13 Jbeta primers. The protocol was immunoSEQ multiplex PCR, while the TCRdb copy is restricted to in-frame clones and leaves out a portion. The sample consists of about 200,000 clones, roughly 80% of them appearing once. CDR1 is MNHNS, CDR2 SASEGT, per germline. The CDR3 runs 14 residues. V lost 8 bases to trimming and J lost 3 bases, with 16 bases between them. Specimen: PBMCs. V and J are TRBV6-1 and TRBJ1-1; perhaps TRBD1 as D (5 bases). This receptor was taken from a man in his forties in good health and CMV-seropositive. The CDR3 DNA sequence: TGTGCCAGCGGTAAGGGACTCGGGGACACTGAAGCTTTCTTT. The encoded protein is CASGKGLGDTEAFF.